This is a list of T cell receptor beta chains from one sample in a study of Graves' ophthalmopathy and Graves' hyperthyroidism. TCRdb ran MiXCR on the multiplex PCR reads and lists one entry per CDR3 protein. The repertoire holds under 350,000 distinct CDR3 sequences, roughly 15% seen once, with 9% to 15% in the top ten. Sequences were obtained from peripheral blood. All receptors derive from an adult man with Graves' ophthalmopathy. CDR3s include the opening cysteine and the closing phenylalanine or tryptophan.

v_call	cdr3_aa
TRBV12-3/TRBV12-4	CASNSYSRARDMNTEAFF
TRBV27	CASSPLSGRSETQYF
TRBV29-1	CSLGGNSQETQYF
TRBV5-1	CASSLGVRGGEQYF
TRBV5-1	CASMAGTSGDETQYF
TRBV7-2	CASSLDPGALNGYTF
TRBV27	CASSLGSGSWNTGELFF
TRBV6-1	CASRNPGMISGTEAFF
TRBV6-6	CASSYNPDRDTEAFF
TRBV4-2	CASSLPRQGLMESNQPQHF
TRBV20-1	CSASSGNQPQHF
TRBV27	CASSVKDRGYGYTF
TRBV11-2	CASSNPPSPTYGYTF
TRBV2	CASTQGYFGTGELFF
TRBV30	CAWSGGANNEQFF
TRBV29-1	CSVEDPKGGEQYF
TRBV7-3	CASSARALQVNTEAFF
TRBV7-3	CASSLTPDSLETQYF
TRBV6-1	CASKDRGTEAFF
TRBV6-1	CASSRSSGGQIMETQYF
TRBV29-1	CSVESGTEAFF
TRBV12-3/TRBV12-4	CASRRLAGGNEQYF
TRBV6-2/TRBV6-3	CASSPGTVLNQPQHF
TRBV4-3	CASSPNLQGNSPLHF
TRBV15	CATSKGDRGELGQYF
TRBV12-3/TRBV12-4	CASSLSGSGNTIYF
TRBV3-1	CASSPLGVGASGNTIYF
TRBV7-3	CASSSGAGGRMNTEAFF
TRBV4-1	CASSHEGQVDGYTF
TRBV6-2/TRBV6-3	CASSPRSELFF
TRBV15	CATSRDRDRGETQYF
TRBV25-1	CASTQGGSEQYF
TRBV5-1	CASSLVQGLVETQYF
TRBV20-1	CSAGDRGNNSPLHF
TRBV5-1	CASSLFSGAGTGELFF
TRBV28	CASSSIHRTRRGETQYF
TRBV6-5	CASSGRGLKYEQYF
TRBV28	CASSGTGRDYGYTF
TRBV6-1	CASILSDSNQPQHF
TRBV12-3/TRBV12-4	CASSFRETQYF
TRBV19	CASSFGQGQETQYF
TRBV5-1	CASSRGTSGKETQYF
TRBV20-1	CSASVPTDATDTQYF
TRBV28	CASSSGDGSNQPQHF
TRBV30	CAWSKTDSNQPQHF
TRBV9	CASSALSVNTEAFF
TRBV28	CASSLVQGASPLHF
TRBV6-2/TRBV6-3	CASSYDSYYEQYF
TRBV6-5	CASSYSSGQYYEQYF
TRBV6-5	CASSYSNVPYEQYF
TRBV6-1	CASSRGRVEETQYF
TRBV5-1	CASMQGAGGTEAFF
TRBV30	CAWSHVGGQETQYF
TRBV12-3/TRBV12-4	CASSLKEETEAFF
TRBV30	CALDLSGNTIYF
TRBV30	CATEGGIDEQYF
TRBV9	CASSVAGRPQETQYF
TRBV6-1	CASIRSGANVLTF
TRBV6-1	CASSPKAWVSAFF
TRBV6-1	CASSEGPARYEQYF